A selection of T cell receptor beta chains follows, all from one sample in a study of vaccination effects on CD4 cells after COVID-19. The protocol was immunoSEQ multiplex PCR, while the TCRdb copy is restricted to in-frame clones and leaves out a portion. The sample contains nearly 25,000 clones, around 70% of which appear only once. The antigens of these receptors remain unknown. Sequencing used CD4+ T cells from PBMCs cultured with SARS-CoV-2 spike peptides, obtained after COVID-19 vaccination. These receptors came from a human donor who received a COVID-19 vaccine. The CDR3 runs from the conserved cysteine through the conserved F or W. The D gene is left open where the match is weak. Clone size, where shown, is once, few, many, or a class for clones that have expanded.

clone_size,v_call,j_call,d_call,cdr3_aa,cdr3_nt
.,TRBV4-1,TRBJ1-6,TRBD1,CASSQPGTGGYSPLHF,TGCGCCAGCAGCCAACCTGGGACAGGGGGTTATTCACCCCTCCACTTT
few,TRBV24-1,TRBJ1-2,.,CATSRTNYGYTF,TGTGCCACCTCCAGAACTAACTATGGCTACACCTTC
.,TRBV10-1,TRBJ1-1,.,CASSPNRIGEAFF,TGCGCCAGCAGTCCTAACAGGATAGGTGAAGCTTTCTTT
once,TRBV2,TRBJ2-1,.,CASSLFPTGELSSYNEQFF,TGTGCCAGCAGTTTATTTCCTACGGGGGAGCTAAGCTCCTACAATGAGCAGTTCTTC
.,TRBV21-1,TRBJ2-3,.,CANPSLWEDPGADTQYF,TGTGCCAACCCCTCTTTGTGGGAGGACCCCGGGGCAGATACGCAGTATTTT
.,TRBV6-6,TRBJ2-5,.,CASSFTAGRQETQYF,TGTGCCAGCAGTTTCACTGCGGGCCGTCAAGAGACCCAGTACTTC
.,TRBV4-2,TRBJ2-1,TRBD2,CASSQVGGDYSEQFF,TGTGCCAGCAGCCAAGTAGGAGGGGACTATAGTGAGCAGTTCTTC
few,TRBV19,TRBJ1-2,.,CASRRDTANYGYTF,TGTGCCAGTAGGAGGGACACAGCTAACTATGGCTACACCTTC
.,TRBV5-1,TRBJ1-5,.,CASSLDGSNQPQHF,TGCGCCAGCAGCTTGGACGGAAGCAATCAGCCCCAGCATTTT
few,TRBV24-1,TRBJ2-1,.,CATSERDNLWFF,TGTGCCACCAGTGAGCGGGACAACCTATGGTTCTTC
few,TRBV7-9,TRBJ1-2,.,CASSLSRDPLNGYTF,TGTGCCAGCAGCTTGTCCAGGGACCCTCTAAATGGCTACACCTTC
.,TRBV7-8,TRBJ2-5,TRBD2,CASSLGAGGQGETQYF,TGTGCCAGCAGCTTAGGAGCGGGGGGTCAGGGGGAGACCCAGTACTTC
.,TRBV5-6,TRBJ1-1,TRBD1,CASSLVRDRDGNTEAFF,TGTGCCAGCAGCCTAGTACGCGACAGGGATGGGAACACTGAAGCTTTCTTT
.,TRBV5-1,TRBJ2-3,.,CASSLSGTSSTDTQYF,TGCGCCAGCAGCTTGTCCGGGACTTCTAGCACAGATACGCAGTATTTT
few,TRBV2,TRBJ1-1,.,CASSDSLLNTEAFF,TGTGCCAGCAGTGACAGCTTATTGAACACTGAAGCTTTCTTT
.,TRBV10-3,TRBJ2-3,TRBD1,CAISLDYRGQDTQYF,TGTGCCATCAGTCTCGATTACAGGGGGCAAGATACGCAGTATTTT
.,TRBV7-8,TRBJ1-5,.,CASSPAGANNQPQHF,TGTGCCAGCAGCCCCGCTGGGGCCAACAATCAGCCCCAGCATTTT
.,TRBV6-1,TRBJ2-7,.,CASSDQGSYEQYF,TGTGCCAGCAGTGATCAGGGTTCCTACGAGCAGTACTTC
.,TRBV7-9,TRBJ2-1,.,CASSRLTNNEQFF,TGTGCCAGCAGCCGTCTTACTAACAATGAGCAGTTCTTC
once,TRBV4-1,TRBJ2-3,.,CASSRLARLSSSTDTQYF,TGCGCCAGCAGTAGGCTAGCGCGACTCTCATCTAGCACAGATACGCAGTATTTT
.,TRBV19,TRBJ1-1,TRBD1,CATRTGATGTEAFF,TGTGCCACTAGGACAGGCGCAACGGGTACTGAAGCTTTCTTT
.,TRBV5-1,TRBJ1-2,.,CASSPTPNSNYGYTF,TGCGCCAGCAGCCCGACACCCAATTCTAACTATGGCTACACCTTC
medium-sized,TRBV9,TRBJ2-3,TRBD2,CASSVARVAGATDTQYF,TGTGCCAGCAGCGTAGCCCGAGTAGCGGGGGCCACAGATACGCAGTATTTT
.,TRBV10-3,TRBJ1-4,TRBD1,CAISRTGAINEKLFF,TGTGCCATCAGCAGGACAGGGGCTATCAATGAAAAACTGTTTTTT
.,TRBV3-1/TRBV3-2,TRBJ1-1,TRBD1,CASSQQGANTEAFF,TGTGCCAGCAGCCAACAGGGGGCAAACACTGAAGCTTTCTTT
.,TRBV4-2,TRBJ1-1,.,CASSQAAVMNTEAFF,TGTGCCAGCAGCCAAGCCGCAGTAATGAACACTGAAGCTTTCTTT
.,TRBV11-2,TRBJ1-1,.,CASSLATGAGNTEAFF,TGTGCCAGCAGCCTCGCGACAGGCGCGGGGAACACTGAAGCTTTCTTT
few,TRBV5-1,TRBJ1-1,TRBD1,CASRPQTGVTEAFF,TGCGCCAGCAGACCACAAACAGGGGTCACTGAAGCTTTCTTT
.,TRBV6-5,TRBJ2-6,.,CASTRQHSGANVLTF,TGTGCCAGCACCAGGCAGCACTCTGGGGCCAACGTCCTGACTTTC
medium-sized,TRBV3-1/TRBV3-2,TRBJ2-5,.,CASSQDIGRETQYF,TGTGCCAGCAGCCAAGATATTGGCCGAGAGACCCAGTACTTC
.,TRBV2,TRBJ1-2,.,CASSDQGMGYGYTF,TGTGCCAGCAGTGACCAGGGTATGGGGTATGGCTACACCTTC
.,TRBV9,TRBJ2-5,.,CASSVGLAPYQETQYF,TGTGCCAGCAGCGTCGGTCTAGCACCGTACCAAGAGACCCAGTACTTC
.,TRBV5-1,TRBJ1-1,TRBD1,CASSFVGTENTEAFF,TGCGCCAGCAGCTTCGTGGGGACAGAGAACACTGAAGCTTTCTTT
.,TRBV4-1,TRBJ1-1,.,CASRNPGKDTEAFF,TGCGCCAGCAGGAATCCGGGAAAAGACACTGAAGCTTTCTTT
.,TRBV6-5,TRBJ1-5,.,CASNNYRAGNQPQHF,TGTGCCAGCAACAATTACAGGGCAGGCAATCAGCCCCAGCATTTT
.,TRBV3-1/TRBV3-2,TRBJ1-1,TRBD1,CASSPWDRPGTEAFF,TGTGCCAGCAGCCCCTGGGACAGGCCGGGCACTGAAGCTTTCTTT
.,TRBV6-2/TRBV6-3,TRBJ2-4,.,CASSGVVAKNIQYF,TGTGCCAGCAGTGGAGTGGTAGCCAAAAACATTCAGTACTTC
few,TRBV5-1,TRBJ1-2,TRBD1,CASSLEGTAYGYTF,TGCGCCAGCAGCTTGGAGGGGACAGCCTATGGCTACACCTTC
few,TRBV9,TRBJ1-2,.,CASSVDRLQDGYTF,TGTGCCAGCAGCGTAGATAGGCTTCAGGATGGCTACACCTTC
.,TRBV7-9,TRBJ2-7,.,CASSSFGNEQYF,TGTGCCAGCAGCTCCTTTGGGAACGAGCAGTACTTC
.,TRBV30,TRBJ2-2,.,CAWSGVGTGELFF,TGTGCCTGGAGTGGGGTGGGGACCGGGGAGCTGTTTTTT
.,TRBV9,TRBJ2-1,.,CASSVSGIDEQFF,TGTGCCAGCAGCGTCTCAGGGATCGATGAGCAGTTCTTC
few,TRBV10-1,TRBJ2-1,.,CASSEGGGIDEQFF,TGCGCCAGCAGTGAAGGGGGGGGAATCGATGAGCAGTTCTTC
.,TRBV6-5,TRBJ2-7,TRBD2,CASSPAGGGVQYF,TGTGCCAGCAGTCCCGCGGGGGGCGGTGTGCAGTACTTC
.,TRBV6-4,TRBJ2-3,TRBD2,CASSDRAGSTDTQYF,TGTGCCAGCAGTGACAGAGCGGGAAGCACAGATACGCAGTATTTT